This is a list of T cell receptor beta chains from one sample in a study of T cell repertoires in ileal Crohn's disease. Only in-frame clones appear in the TCRdb table, and some are missing; sequencing was by immunoSEQ multiplex PCR. The sample comprises about 16,000 clones, around 70% of which are singletons, and about 4.4% rests with the top ten. Sequenced: ileal tissue. The receptors originated from an adult with Crohn's disease. Each CDR3 is given with its conserved first and last residue. The order of the fields is J gene, clone size, D gene, V gene, CDR3 DNA, CDR3 protein. The D gene is left open where the match is weak. Clone size is given for some rows only: seen once, a few or many times, or a class if the clone is expanded.

TRBJ2-7 | NA | TRBD1 | TRBV5-1 | TGCGCCAGCACCTCAGGGGGCCCTGTTTCCGAGCAGTACTTC | CASTSGGPVSEQYF
TRBJ2-7 | NA | NA | TRBV6-1 | TGTGCCAGCAGCGTGCGCCCGCGGTACGAGCAGTACTTC | CASSVRPRYEQYF
TRBJ1-5 | NA | NA | TRBV27 | TGTGCCAGCAGTCGGGGACAAGGGCGCGGTCAGCCCCAGCATTTT | CASSRGQGRGQPQHF
TRBJ1-1 | NA | NA | TRBV5-1 | TGCGCCAGCAGCTTGGCCGGGGGACACACTGAAGCTTTCTTT | CASSLAGGHTEAFF
TRBJ2-2 | NA | TRBD2 | TRBV2 | TGTGCCAGCAGTGGGTTTAGCGGGACCGGGGAGCTGTTTTTT | CASSGFSGTGELFF
TRBJ2-2 | NA | TRBD2 | TRBV6-5 | TGTGCCAGCAGAACTAGCGGGGGTTCCACCGGGGAGCTGTTTTTT | CASRTSGGSTGELFF
TRBJ2-5 | NA | NA | TRBV29-1 | TGCAGCGTAGACATAAACTCCGGGACCCAGTACTTC | CSVDINSGTQYF
TRBJ2-5 | NA | NA | TRBV4-2 | TGTGCCAGCAGCCAAGGGCGGGGAGGGACCCAGTACTTC | CASSQGRGGTQYF
TRBJ2-2 | NA | NA | TRBV4-3 | TGCGCCAGCAGCCAAGCCCCAGGGTACACCGGGGAGCTGTTTTTT | CASSQAPGYTGELFF
TRBJ1-2 | once | NA | TRBV2 | TGTGCCAGCAGTGAAGCGCGGCAGGGCGGCTATGGCTACACCTTC | CASSEARQGGYGYTF
TRBJ2-5 | NA | NA | TRBV4-2 | TGTGCCAGCAGCCAAGACCCCGGGAACCAAGAGACCCAGTACTTC | CASSQDPGNQETQYF
TRBJ1-1 | NA | TRBD1 | TRBV6-6 | TGTGCCAGCAATTCCGGGACAGGGATAGACACTGAAGCTTTCTTT | CASNSGTGIDTEAFF
TRBJ1-1 | NA | NA | TRBV5-4 | TGTGCCAGCACCTGGTCTTCTGGAGGCACTGAAGCTTTCTTT | CASTWSSGGTEAFF
TRBJ2-5 | NA | TRBD1 | TRBV29-1 | TGCAGCGTTGAGCCTCCAGGGGGCGGAGAGACCCAGTACTTC | CSVEPPGGGETQYF
TRBJ2-7 | NA | NA | TRBV6-1 | TGTGCCAGCAAGTACGAGGGATATTACTACGAGCAGTACTTC | CASKYEGYYYEQYF
TRBJ1-5 | NA | NA | TRBV6-1 | TGTGCCAGCAGTGATAATTTTGGAGGGCCCGGCAATCAGCCCCAGCATTTT | CASSDNFGGPGNQPQHF
TRBJ2-7 | NA | NA | TRBV5-1 | TGCGCCAGCACGGGTGATCACGAGCAGTACTTC | CASTGDHEQYF
TRBJ1-2 | NA | NA | TRBV30 | TGTGCCTCGTCGGGACAATGGGGAGGCTACACCTTC | CASSGQWGGYTF
TRBJ2-7 | NA | NA | TRBV13 | TGTGCCAGCAGCAGGAGGGTTGGGGAGCAGTACTTC | CASSRRVGEQYF
TRBJ2-2 | NA | TRBD2 | TRBV7-3 | TGTGCCAGCAGCTTATCTCCTGGGACTACCACCACCGGGGAGCTGTTTTTT | CASSLSPGTTTTGELFF
TRBJ1-4 | NA | NA | TRBV30 | TGTGCCTGGTCTAGGGGTTTGGGGGAAAAACTGTTTTTT | CAWSRGLGEKLFF
TRBJ2-5 | NA | NA | TRBV27 | TGTGCCAGCAGTTTATTTTTTCGAGAGACCCAGTACTTC | CASSLFFRETQYF
TRBJ1-1 | NA | NA | TRBV29-1 | TGCAGCGTTTCTAACCCGCTGTGGGGGGATGGCACTGAAGCTTTCTTT | CSVSNPLWGDGTEAFF
TRBJ1-2 | NA | NA | TRBV12-5 | TGTGCTAGCTCCGTCGGGGAACTCTATGGCTACACCTTC | CASSVGELYGYTF
TRBJ2-1 | NA | TRBD1 | TRBV5-8 | TGTGCCAGCAGCTTGGGAGGACAGGGGAACAATGAGCAGTTCTTC | CASSLGGQGNNEQFF
TRBJ1-2 | NA | TRBD1 | TRBV9 | TGTGCCAGCAGCGTCTCGGGACAGGGATCCGGCTACACCTTC | CASSVSGQGSGYTF
TRBJ1-5 | NA | TRBD1 | TRBV29-1 | TGCAGCGTTGGACAGGGGACTAATCAGCCCCAGCATTTT | CSVGQGTNQPQHF
TRBJ2-7 | NA | TRBD2 | TRBV7-6 | TGTGCCAGCAGCTTAGCGCTGGCGGGAGCCCCTCTCTTCTACGAGCAGTACTTC | CASSLALAGAPLFYEQYF
TRBJ2-7 | NA | TRBD2 | TRBV14 | TGTGCCAGCAGCCAAGATCTTGGGAAGCGGGGGGAATATGTGGACGAGCAGTACTTC | CASSQDLGKRGEYVDEQYF
TRBJ2-4 | NA | TRBD2 | TRBV7-8 | TGTGCCAGCAGCTTTAGCGGGAGGAACATTCAGTACTTC | CASSFSGRNIQYF
TRBJ2-2 | NA | NA | TRBV6-5 | TGTGCCAGCAGTTACACGGGATTAGCGAACACCGGGGAGCTGTTTTTT | CASSYTGLANTGELFF
TRBJ2-1 | few | NA | TRBV7-3 | TGTGCCAGCAGCTTAACGGGACTGCCTGAGTGGAATGAGCAGTTCTTC | CASSLTGLPEWNEQFF
TRBJ2-5 | NA | TRBD2 | TRBV5-1 | TGCGCCAGCAGCTTGGCCGGGAGGCCCCAAGAGACCCAGTACTTC | CASSLAGRPQETQYF
TRBJ2-3 | few | TRBD2 | TRBV5-6 | TGTGCCAGCAGCTCAACCCGGGGGGAAGATACGCAGTATTTT | CASSSTRGEDTQYF
TRBJ1-5 | NA | NA | TRBV19 | TGTGCCAGTAGTATTCAAGCAGGGCGAAATCAGCCCCAGCATTTT | CASSIQAGRNQPQHF
TRBJ2-7 | NA | NA | TRBV19 | TGTGCCAGTAGTGACCGAGGGCCTGGTGGTGAGCAGTACTTC | CASSDRGPGGEQYF
TRBJ2-3 | NA | TRBD2 | TRBV10-2 | TGCGCCAGCAGTACCCCTAGCGGGGGGGCAGATACGCAGTATTTT | CASSTPSGGADTQYF
TRBJ1-1 | NA | TRBD1 | TRBV6-1 | TGTGCCAGCAGTTCACAGGGGGGGAACACTGAAGCTTTCTTT | CASSSQGGNTEAFF
TRBJ2-5 | NA | NA | TRBV9 | TGTGCCAGCAGCGTAGGGGGCTCCCAAGAGACCCAGTACTTC | CASSVGGSQETQYF
TRBJ2-1 | once | TRBD1 | TRBV4-1 | TGCGCCAGCAGCCAACAGGGTATAGGACAGGGGGCTAATGAGCAGTTCTTC | CASSQQGIGQGANEQFF
TRBJ1-5 | NA | NA | TRBV5-6 | TGTGCCAGCAGCTCAGGGCCTCAGCCCCAGCATTTT | CASSSGPQPQHF
TRBJ2-7 | NA | NA | TRBV18 | TGTGCCAGCTCACAACGACGGGGGGCTACCTCCTCCTACGAGCAGTACTTC | CASSQRRGATSSYEQYF
TRBJ1-4 | NA | TRBD1 | TRBV5-1 | TGCGCCAGCAAGGGGACAGGGGCAACTAATGAAAAACTGTTTTTT | CASKGTGATNEKLFF
TRBJ2-2 | NA | NA | TRBV15 | TGTGCCACCAGCAGAGACTGGGGAGGGAACACCGGGGAGCTGTTTTTT | CATSRDWGGNTGELFF
TRBJ1-1 | NA | TRBD1 | TRBV5-8 | TGTGCCAGCAGACGCGGGACGACCGGAGGGGGCGAAGCTTTCTTT | CASRRGTTGGGEAFF
TRBJ2-2 | NA | TRBD2 | TRBV7-7 | TGTGCTAGCAGCCCTAGCGGATCGAACACCGGGGAGCTGTTTTTT | CASSPSGSNTGELFF
TRBJ1-5 | NA | NA | TRBV4-1 | TGCGCCAGCTCTCTAGGTTTAGGCAATCAGCCCCAGCATTTT | CASSLGLGNQPQHF
TRBJ1-3 | once | TRBD1 | TRBV27 | TGTGCCAGCAGTTTCACCGGGACAGGAGCTGGAAACACCATATATTTT | CASSFTGTGAGNTIYF
TRBJ1-6 | NA | NA | TRBV6-5 | TGTGCCAGCAGCCGAGGGGGACAAGATAATTCCCCCCTCCACTTT | CASSRGGQDNSPLHF
TRBJ2-7 | once | NA | TRBV5-1 | TGCGCCAGCAGCTTGGATGACAGTTACTACGAGCAGTACTTC | CASSLDDSYYEQYF
TRBJ1-6 | few | TRBD1 | TRBV5-4 | TGTGCCAGCAGCTTGGTGGGCAGGGGGCGAGATTCACCCCTCCACTTT | CASSLVGRGRDSPLHF
TRBJ1-1 | NA | NA | TRBV7-9 | TGTGCCAGCACCGCGAACCCAGAAGCTTTCTTT | CASTANPEAFF
TRBJ2-5 | NA | TRBD2 | TRBV5-4 | TGTGCCAGCAGCTTGGCACTAGCGGGGGGCAAGACCCAGTACTTC | CASSLALAGGKTQYF
TRBJ2-3 | NA | NA | TRBV5-6 | TGTGCCAGCAGCTTGGTTATGGGAGGAGCAGATACGCAGTATTTT | CASSLVMGGADTQYF
TRBJ1-1 | NA | NA | TRBV6-5 | TGTGCCAGCAGGGGAATGGGGGGACGGAACACTGAAGCTTTCTTT | CASRGMGGRNTEAFF